Presented here are 7 T cell receptor beta chains from one specimen sequenced in a study of shared clonotypes between healthy human individuals. Sequencing was performed with immunoSEQ multiplex PCR; in TCRdb, only in-frame clones are kept and a portion is missing. The table records some 2,500,000 clones, 93% of them present only once. Sequences were obtained from naive CD4+ T cells from PBMCs. Specified subset: CD45RA+ positively selected. These receptors came from a man aged 18 to 30 in good health. Some clones in this sample may be carry-over from other donors' samples.

V usage is TRBV19 and J usage is TRBJ1-3; maybe TRBD1 (6 bases). V dropped 7 bases and J dropped 3 bases, with 10 bases sitting between them. CDR1 LNHDA and CDR2 SQIVND come from the germline V gene (reference sequence). This CDR3 spans 13 amino acids. The CDR3 DNA follows: TGTGCCAGTACAGGGGTAATTGGAAACACCATATATTTT. It yields the protein CASTGVIGNTIYF.

This rearrangement joins TRBV7-8 to TRBJ1-3; D is unresolved. Germline CDR1 is SGHVS and CDR2 is FQNEAQ. CDR3 size: 13 residues. V was clipped by 4 bases and J by 0 bases, with 4 bases between them. The CDR3: CASSSNSGNTIYF. The CDR3 DNA sequence: TGTGCCAGCAGCTCCAACTCTGGAAACACCATATATTTT.

The chain couples TRBV6-6 to TRBJ1-5, with unresolved D. This CDR3 has 13 amino acids. V was trimmed by 2 bases and J by 6 bases, leaving 8 bases between them. The germline V gene has CDR1 MNHNY and CDR2 SVGAGI (reference sequence). This CDR3 reads CASSYPQVQPQHF. CDR3 in DNA: TGTGCCAGCAGTTACCCCCAGGTTCAGCCCCAGCATTTT.

V gene TRBV4-1 combines with J gene TRBJ2-7; weak D call: TRBD2 (6 bases). The ends were cut back, 1 base at V and 5 bases at J, with 15 bases in the middle. Germline V gene lookup returns CDR1 MGHRA and CDR2 YSYEKL. The CDR3 loop spans 15 amino acids. In nucleotides, the CDR3 is TGCGCCAGCAGCCAAGGGGACTCCCGGCGGGACGAGCAGTACTTC. It specifies CASSQGDSRRDEQYF.

The CDR3 loop is CASSTLASNTGELFF. CDR3 nucleotides: TGTGCCAGTAGTACACTAGCTTCGAACACCGGGGAGCTGTTTTTT. The chain combines TRBV19 with TRBJ2-2; D perhaps matches TRBD2 (6 bases). The CDR3 is 15 amino acids. V was cut by 4 bases and J by 0 bases, with 9 bases left in between. CDR1 is LNHDA and CDR2 is SQIVND in the germline V gene (reference sequence). The variable domain in full, with the rest retrieved from reference TRBV19 and TRBJ2-2, is DGGITQSPKYLFRKEGQNVTLSCEQNLNHDAMYWYRQDPGQGLRLIYYSQIVNDFQKGDIAEGYSVSREKKESFPLTVTSAQKNPTAFYLCASSTLASNTGELFFGEGSRLTVL.

This chain connects TRBV14 to TRBJ2-7; the D is unclear. Germline-derived CDR1 and CDR2 are SGHDN and FVKESK. V lost 2 bases, J lost 5 bases, and 13 bases lay in between. This CDR3 is built from 14 residues. CDR3 bases: TGTGCCAGCAGCCAACTCGGTCGTCTGGACGAGCAGTACTTC. This codes for CASSQLGRLDEQYF.

The V call is TRBV7-9, the J call TRBJ1-2; D is possibly TRBD1 (5 bases). Germline V gene sequence: CDR1 SEHNR, CDR2 FQNEAQ (reference sequence). Trimming shortened V by 4 bases and J by 1 base, and 13 bases separated the two germline ends. The CDR3 loop spans 15 amino acids. CDR3 region: CASSYQGLDNYGYTF. CDR3 DNA sequence: TGTGCCAGCAGCTATCAGGGCCTTGATAACTATGGCTACACCTTC.